This T cell receptor (beta chain) was obtained from a study of blood T cell repertoires in COVID-19. Germline V gene sequence: CDR1 SGHRS, CDR2 YFSETQ. J gave up 10 bases and V 4 bases, and 9 bases lay outside the gene matches. This CDR3 has 14 amino acids. How the authors handled the data: Using reference gene primer amplification, nucleated cell counts were estimated. The assay was immunoSEQ multiplex PCR, and TCRdb's table has in-frame clones only and misses some. V, J and clone size were drawn from that table, and D and trimming were deduced from the DNA. The data contain roughly 190,000 clones, over 80% of them singletons.

The sequencing input was peripheral blood. The TCR comes from a woman in her forties with acute or convalescent COVID-19. This chain uses TRBV5-1 with TRBJ2-1; 9 bases map to TRBD2. The CDR3 is CASSPGGLAGEQFF. CDR3 bases: TGCGCCAGCAGCCCGGGGGGACTAGCAGGGGAGCAGTTCTTC.